This TCR beta chain was retrieved from a study of T-cell reconstitution after alpha-beta-depleted transplantation in children. With respect to this clonotype: Its antigen remains unknown.

A TCRbeta library incorporating unique molecular identifiers was prepared. One entry per CDR3 protein results from TCRdb running MiXCR on the PCR reads. The sample lists about 610,000 distinct CDR3 sequences, 25% to 30% occurring once. General observations from the study: Surviving recipient T cells and thymic progenitors accounted for the high day-60 TCRbeta diversity observed in some patients.

Trimming stripped 5 bases from V and 5 bases from J, with 12 bases between. Germline V gene data show CDR1 as SGHTA and CDR2 as FQGTGA. CDR3 length: 13 residues. Material: PBMCs, obtained before TCRalphabeta/CD19-depleted stem cell transplant. This chain joins TRBV7-3 and TRBJ2-5; D is undetermined. The sequence was collected from a boy in the first two years of life with Wiskott-Aldrich syndrome, due to receive a stem cell transplant. CDR3 loop: CASSLYTGETQYF. CDR3 DNA: TGTGCCAGCAGCCTTTATACCGGGGAGACCCAGTACTTC.